These 8 T cell receptor beta chains originate from one sample sequenced in a study of cytomegalovirus exposure and HLA in healthy donors. Primers for the PCR totalled 60 Vbeta and 13 Jbeta. TCRdb's copy holds only in-frame clones and misses some; the assay was immunoSEQ multiplex PCR. The data show around 130,000 clones, with about two thirds seen just once and approximately 2.6% held by the top ten. The sequenced sample consisted of PBMCs. The source of these receptors is a human donor in good health.

CDR3 residues: CASKEGQGSFF. The CDR3 nucleotides are TGTGCCAGCAAGGAGGGACAGGGTAGCTTCTTT. The genes are TRBV27 and TRBJ1-1, with 9 bases identical to TRBD1. The CDR3 has 11 amino acids. The junction had 8 bases not matched to a gene; V was cut back by 7 bases and J by 14 bases. Germline V gene lookup returns CDR1 MNHEY and CDR2 SMNVEV (reference sequence).

The chain links TRBV19 to TRBJ2-7; 7 bases are a match to TRBD1. The CDR3 sequence is 15 residues long. V shed 3 bases, J shed 0 bases, and the junction held 5 bases outside the gene matches. The germline CDR1 and CDR2 sequences are LNHDA and SQIVND (reference sequence). CDR3 sequence: CASSIRDSISYEQYF. CDR3 sequence (DNA): TGTGCCAGTAGTATTCGGGACAGTATCTCCTACGAGCAGTACTTC.

The V and J genes are TRBV5-6 and TRBJ2-5, with D possibly matching TRBD1 (6 bases). V was trimmed by 3 bases and J by 6 bases, leaving 12 bases between them. Germline V gene data show CDR1 as SGHDT and CDR2 as YYEEEE. The CDR3 consists of 13 residues. CDR3 coding DNA: TGTGCCAGCAGCTACACAGGGATCCAGACCCAGTACTTC. Amino acid sequence: CASSYTGIQTQYF.

A word on this clone: The same CDR3 can be traced to other DNA sequences in this sample. The rearrangement joins TRBV5-1 to TRBJ2-1; no firm D call. Germline V lookup: CDR1 SGHRS, CDR2 YFSETQ. Trimming stripped 1 base from V and 10 bases from J, with 12 bases between. CDR3 length: 13 amino acids. The CDR3 loop reads CASSLNYFNEQFF. The CDR3 DNA follows: TGCGCCAGCAGCTTGAACTACTTCAACGAGCAGTTCTTC. The complete variable domain, with remaining parts taken from reference TRBV5-1 and TRBJ2-1, reads KAGVTQTPRYLIKTRGQQVTLSCSPISGHRSVSWYQQTPGQGLQFLFEYFSETQRNKGNFPGRFSGRQFSNSRSEMNVSTLELGDSALYLCASSLNYFNEQFFGPGTRLTVL.

The chain recombines TRBV9 with TRBJ2-3; D remains ambiguous. V shed 7 bases and J shed 4 bases, with 4 bases lying between them. CDR1 is SGDLS, CDR2 YYNGEE, per germline. This CDR3 is built from 10 residues. CDR3 in amino acids: CASGPDTQYF. The CDR3 DNA is TGTGCCAGCGGGCCAGATACGCAGTATTTT.

J is TRBJ1-1 and V is TRBV11-1, with TRBD1 matching 8 bases. Germline CDR1 and CDR2: SGHAT and FQDESV (reference sequence). The ends lost 4 bases at V and 3 bases at J; junction bases unmatched: 4. The CDR3 runs 14 residues. The CDR3 coding sequence is TGTGCCAGCAGCTACAGGGGGAGGTACACTGAAGCTTTCTTT. It encodes CASSYRGRYTEAFF.

The chain is built from TRBV9 and TRBJ2-2; TRBD1 is a possible D gene (5 bases). The CDR3 is 17 amino acids. Looked up from germline, CDR1 is SGDLS and CDR2 is YYNGEE. Trimming left V 2 bases short and J 2 bases short, with 16 bases between. CDR3 nucleotides: TGTGCCAGCAGCGTGACAACGACAGCACCCAACACCGGGGAGCTGTTTTTT. This translates into CASSVTTTAPNTGELFF.

This rearrangement joins TRBV6-6 to TRBJ2-1, with D tentatively TRBD2 (6 bases). V lost 5 bases and J 9 bases, leaving 17 bases between the germline ends. The length of the CDR3 is 14 residues. The V gene's germline CDR1 is MNHNY and CDR2 SVGAGI (reference sequence). Here the CDR3 DNA reads TGTGCCAGCAGTCCTACCGAACTAGCAAGTGAGCAGTTCTTC. Amino acid sequence: CASSPTELASEQFF.